This TCR beta chain was captured by sequencing in a study of regulatory T cells in long-lasting Graves disease. Points from the study as a whole: Persistent disease was associated with favored TRBV28 usage and with favored use of TRBJ1-2 and TRBJ2-5.

With iRepertoire HTBI primers and Arm-PCR of CDR3 regions, TCR beta libraries were built. TCRdb redid the calling of the multiplex PCR reads with MiXCR, one entry per CDR3 protein. This table has under 450,000 distinct CDR3 sequences, roughly 24% appearing once. Only a few counts were recorded for this clonotype. The antigen remains undetermined. Stated time point: persistent/refractory GD, antithyroid drugs over 5 years with positive TRAb. RNA from PBMCs was the source of the TCR library. Diagnoses of Graves' disease were made by American Thyroid Association guidelines. The trim removed 1 base at V and 8 bases at J, leaving 9 bases unmatched. The length of the CDR3 is 14 residues. The germline gives CDR1 SGHRS, CDR2 YFSETQ.

This clonotype originated in a woman aged 40-49 years with Graves disease. Sequencing used peripheral blood mononuclear cells (PBMCs), obtained when the disease was refractory, from a patient treated with antithyroid drugs. The chain employs TRBV5-1 and TRBJ2-7, with 7 bases that match TRBD1. DNA for the CDR3: TGCGCCAGCAGCTTGATATACAGGGGTCCGCAGCAGTACTTC. Translating gives CASSLIYRGPQQYF.